The rows below give T cell receptor beta chains drawn from one sample of a study of T-cell memory formation after mild COVID-19. In TCRdb, the 5' RACE reads were re-called with MiXCR into one record per CDR3 protein. The sample holds approximately 180,000 distinct CDR3 sequences; about a sixth are singletons and the top ten take about 2%. The specimen sequenced was PBMCs or a T cell subset sorted from them (not recorded which). These receptors all stem from an adult woman who had mild COVID-19 (a few samples of this study predate the infection). Cell type and time point are not known. CDR3s include the opening cysteine and the closing phenylalanine or tryptophan. A D gene is named only where the DNA matches it firmly. Expanded clones get a size class; other rows say once, few or many, or leave the size out.

j_call d_call v_call clone_size cdr3_aa cdr3_nt
TRBJ2-7 NA TRBV4-2 few CASSQDSYYYEQYF TGTGCCAGCAGCCAAGACTCTTACTACTACGAGCAGTACTTC
TRBJ1-2 NA TRBV7-9 few CASSLDMTATYGYTF TGTGCCAGCAGCTTAGACATGACAGCCACCTATGGCTACACCTTC
TRBJ2-2 NA TRBV12-3/TRBV12-4 NA CASNLWAGELFF TGTGCCAGCAACTTGTGGGCCGGGGAGCTGTTTTTT
TRBJ1-4 TRBD1 TRBV12-3/TRBV12-4 NA CASSLNRGEKLFF TGTGCCAGCAGTTTAAACAGGGGTGAAAAACTGTTTTTT
TRBJ1-1 TRBD1 TRBV5-6 few CASSSPDRVAEAFF TGTGCCAGCAGCTCCCCGGACAGGGTCGCTGAAGCTTTCTTT
TRBJ2-3 NA TRBV14 NA CASSHSLLYTQYF TGTGCCAGCAGCCATAGTCTCCTCTATACGCAGTATTTT
TRBJ2-7 NA TRBV24-1 NA CATSDSISPQGTYEQYF TGTGCCACCAGTGACTCAATTTCGCCCCAAGGGACCTACGAGCAGTACTTC
TRBJ2-1 TRBD2 TRBV10-3 NA CAITAGRTTYNEQFF TGTGCCATCACCGCCGGGAGGACCACCTACAATGAGCAGTTCTTC
TRBJ2-7 TRBD1 TRBV5-4 few CASSPDRGPYLEQYF TGTGCCAGCAGCCCGGACAGGGGCCCATATCTCGAGCAGTACTTC
TRBJ1-2 TRBD1 TRBV6-5 NA CASSYPGQGNYGYTF TGTGCCAGCAGTTACCCGGGACAGGGTAACTATGGCTACACCTTC
TRBJ2-5 NA TRBV20-1 NA CSASRMGHMQETQYF TGCAGTGCTAGCCGAATGGGACACATGCAAGAGACCCAGTACTTC
TRBJ2-1 NA TRBV10-3 few CAISESTGPVSQRHNEQFF TGTGCCATCAGTGAGTCGACGGGACCCGTGTCCCAACGTCACAATGAGCAGTTCTTC
TRBJ2-7 NA TRBV12-3/TRBV12-4 NA CASSTKTGPYEQYF TGTGCCAGCAGTACCAAGACAGGTCCCTACGAGCAGTACTTC
TRBJ2-1 NA TRBV10-3 few CAISEALNLGNEQFF TGTGCCATCAGTGAGGCCCTGAATTTAGGCAATGAGCAGTTCTTC
TRBJ2-1 TRBD2 TRBV5-1 NA CASSSGTSGNPRLGSEQLF TGCGCCAGCAGCTCCGGGACTAGCGGGAACCCCCGACTTGGTAGTGAGCAGTTATTC
TRBJ2-7 TRBD1 TRBV9 NA CASSVDNRGREQYF TGTGCCAGCAGCGTAGACAACAGGGGGCGCGAGCAGTACTTC